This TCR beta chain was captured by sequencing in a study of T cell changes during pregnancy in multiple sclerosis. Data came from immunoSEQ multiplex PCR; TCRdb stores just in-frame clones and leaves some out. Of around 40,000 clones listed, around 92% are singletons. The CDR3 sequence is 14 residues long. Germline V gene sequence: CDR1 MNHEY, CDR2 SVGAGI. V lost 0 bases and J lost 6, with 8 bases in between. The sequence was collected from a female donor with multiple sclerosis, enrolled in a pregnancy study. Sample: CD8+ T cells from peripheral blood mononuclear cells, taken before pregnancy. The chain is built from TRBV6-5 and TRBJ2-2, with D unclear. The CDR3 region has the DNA TGTGCCAGCAGTTACTCTTATCTAGCCGGGGAGCTGTTTTTT. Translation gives CASSYSYLAGELFF.